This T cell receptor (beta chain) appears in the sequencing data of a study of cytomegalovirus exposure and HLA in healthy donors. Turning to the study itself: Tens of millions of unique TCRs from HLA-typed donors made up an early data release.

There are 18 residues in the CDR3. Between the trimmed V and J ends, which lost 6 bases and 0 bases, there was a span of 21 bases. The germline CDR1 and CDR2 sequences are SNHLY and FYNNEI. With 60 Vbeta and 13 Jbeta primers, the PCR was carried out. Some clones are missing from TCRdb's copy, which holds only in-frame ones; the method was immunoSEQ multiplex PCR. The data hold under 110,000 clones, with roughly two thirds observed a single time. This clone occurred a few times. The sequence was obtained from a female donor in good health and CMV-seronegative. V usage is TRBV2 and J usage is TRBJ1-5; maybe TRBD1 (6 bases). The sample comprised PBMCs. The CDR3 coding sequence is TGTGCCAGCAGGGGCCGGGACACGGGATTATATAGCAATCAGCCCCAGCATTTT. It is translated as CASRGRDTGLYSNQPQHF.